These 7 T cell receptor beta chains were sequenced from one sample in a study of blood T cell repertoires in COVID-19. Using immunoSEQ multiplex PCR, the repertoire was profiled, and TCRdb retains in-frame clones only, with some absent. The sample has almost 200,000 clones, about 89% seen once. The sequenced sample was PBMCs or T cells enriched from blood (not recorded which). These receptors all come from a woman aged 18 to 35 who had recovered from COVID-19.

This clone was seen once. The chain carries TRBV2 and TRBJ1-6; D is ambiguous. This CDR3 region has 13 residues. Looked up from germline, CDR1 is SNHLY and CDR2 is FYNNEI. V lost 4 bases and J 7 bases, leaving 8 bases between the germline ends. CDR3 bases: TGTGCCAGCAGTGGGGAGCAGAATTCACCCCTCCACTTT. This sequence encodes CASSGEQNSPLHF.

The chain employs TRBV20-1 and TRBJ2-1; 8 nucleotides align to TRBD1. This CDR3 is built from 16 residues. The germline V gene encodes CDR1 DFQATT and CDR2 SNEGSKA (reference sequence). J gave up 8 bases and V 3 bases, and 15 bases lay outside the gene matches. The CDR3 DNA follows: TGCAGTGCTAGTCCGGTGGACAGGGTGGCGGTGGATGAGCAGTTCTTC. This gives the protein CSASPVDRVAVDEQFF.

This sequence joins TRBV5-1 and TRBJ2-5, with TRBD2 identical over 9 bases. Per germline, CDR1 SGHRS and CDR2 YFSETQ. Unmatched junction bases numbered 3, after V lost 4 bases and J lost 2 bases. This CDR3 has 14 residues. DNA of the CDR3: TGCGCCAGCAGCCCTAGCGGGGCTCAAGAGACCCAGTACTTC. Its translation: CASSPSGAQETQYF.

This chain links TRBV7-8 with TRBJ1-6; D unclear. The CDR3 contains 16 residues. V was cut by 5 bases and J by 14 bases, with 25 bases left in between. Germline CDR1 and CDR2: SGHVS and FQNEAQ. This CDR3 is CASSLEILANAGTLHF. The CDR3 nucleotides are TGTGCCAGCAGCCTCGAGATACTGGCGAATGCGGGCACCCTCCACTTT.

This clone was recorded once. This chain joins TRBV19 and TRBJ1-6, with 8 nucleotides matching TRBD1. The J segment lost 4 bases and the V segment lost 1 base, leaving 3 bases of the junction unmatched. The CDR3 loop spans 16 amino acids. CDR1 is LNHDA and CDR2 is SQIVND in the germline V gene (reference sequence). DNA for the CDR3: TGTGCCAGTAGTATAGGGGGGACAGGATATAATTCACCCCTCCACTTT. Translated: CASSIGGTGYNSPLHF.

The gene calls are TRBV24-1 and TRBJ2-5, with a possible D match to TRBD2 (6 bases). This CDR3 is 14 amino acids long. The germline V and J ends were trimmed by 3 bases and 4 bases, with 11 bases remaining between them. Germline-derived CDR1 and CDR2 are KGHDR and SFDVKD. In DNA form, the CDR3 reads TGTGCCACCAGTGATCCGGGGGAGGTAGAGACCCAGTACTTC. Translated: CATSDPGEVETQYF.

This chain connects TRBV21-1 to TRBJ1-3. TRBV21-1 represents a pseudogene. This CDR3 has 16 residues. CDR3 amino acids: CASSKLIPPSGNTIYF. CDR3 DNA sequence: TGTGCCAGCAGCAAATTAATCCCCCCTTCTGGAAACACCATATATTTT.